These T cell receptor beta chains were read from a single sample in a study of cytomegalovirus exposure and HLA in healthy donors. The protocol was immunoSEQ multiplex PCR, while the TCRdb copy is restricted to in-frame clones and leaves out a portion. The sample includes around 170,000 clones, roughly 70% of them seen just once. What was sequenced was PBMCs. Receptors originate from a girl aged 10 to 17 in good health and CMV-seronegative. Both conserved end residues are part of each CDR3. The D gene is left open where the match is weak. Clone size appears in some rows only: once, few, many, or a class for an expanded clone.

TRBJ1-2	TRBV27	once	TRBD1	CASSPRTGEGYTF	TGTGCCAGCAGTCCCCGTACAGGGGAAGGCTACACCTTC
TRBJ2-5	TRBV11-2	NA	TRBD1	CASSADRGIQETQYF	TGTGCCAGCAGCGCTGACAGGGGGATCCAAGAGACCCAGTACTTC
TRBJ1-2	TRBV2	NA	NA	CASTEAADYGYTF	TGTGCCAGCACCGAGGCGGCAGACTATGGCTACACCTTC
TRBJ1-1	TRBV5-1	NA	TRBD1	CASSYRDRNTEAFF	TGCGCCAGCAGCTACCGGGACAGGAACACTGAAGCTTTCTTT
TRBJ1-1	TRBV7-6	NA	NA	CASSLAGGLGVTEAFF	TGTGCCAGCAGCTTAGCTGGTGGGCTCGGGGTCACTGAAGCTTTCTTT
TRBJ2-7	TRBV15	NA	NA	CATSRDILNREYF	TGTGCCACCAGCAGAGATATTTTGAACAGGGAGTACTTC
TRBJ1-5	TRBV6-1	NA	NA	CASNRNRESQPQHF	TGTGCCAGCAACCGAAACAGGGAGAGTCAGCCCCAGCATTTT
TRBJ2-3	TRBV11-1	NA	NA	CASSSGDTQYF	TGTGCCAGCAGCTCAGGGGATACGCAGTATTTT
TRBJ1-2	TRBV5-6	NA	NA	CASSSTQGNYGYTF	TGTGCCAGCAGCTCGACACAGGGTAACTATGGCTACACCTTC
TRBJ1-1	TRBV30	NA	NA	CAWAGLNTEAFF	TGTGCCTGGGCAGGGCTGAACACTGAAGCTTTCTTT
TRBJ2-7	TRBV18	NA	TRBD1	CASSPRTGDYEQYF	TGTGCCAGCTCACCGAGGACAGGTGACTACGAGCAGTACTTC
TRBJ2-3	TRBV15	NA	TRBD2	CATSNRLAGGPDTQYF	TGTGCCACCAGCAACAGACTAGCGGGGGGCCCAGATACGCAGTATTTT
TRBJ2-1	TRBV6-5	NA	TRBD2	CASSYGLAENNEQFF	TGTGCCAGCAGTTACGGACTAGCGGAGAACAATGAGCAGTTCTTC
TRBJ2-3	TRBV19	once	NA	CASSIGGPPDTQYF	TGTGCCAGTAGTATCGGGGGGCCCCCAGATACGCAGTATTTT
TRBJ1-6	TRBV5-4	NA	NA	CASRTDRNNSPLHF	TGTGCCAGCAGGACCGACAGGAACAATTCACCCCTCCACTTT
TRBJ2-5	TRBV30	NA	TRBD2	CAWTSRGGVETQYF	TGTGCCTGGACCAGCCGGGGAGGGGTGGAGACCCAGTACTTC
TRBJ1-5	TRBV19	NA	NA	CASSIASSQPQHF	TGTGCCAGTAGTATAGCTTCTAGTCAGCCCCAGCATTTT
TRBJ1-4	TRBV11-2	NA	TRBD1	CASSRGQAGKLFF	TGTGCCAGCAGCCGCGGACAGGCTGGAAAACTGTTTTTT
TRBJ2-7	TRBV19	NA	NA	CASSMGHGGTYEQYF	TGTGCCAGTAGTATGGGGCACGGTGGTACTTACGAGCAGTACTTC
TRBJ2-1	TRBV9	NA	TRBD2	CASSVSGTSGVSDYNEQFF	TGTGCCAGCAGCGTATCCGGGACTAGCGGGGTTTCAGACTACAATGAGCAGTTCTTC
TRBJ1-3	TRBV7-9	NA	TRBD1	CASRPDRIAGNTIYF	TGTGCCAGCAGACCGGACAGGATCGCTGGAAACACCATATATTTT
TRBJ2-7	TRBV13	few	NA	CASSFGTSRGEQYF	TGTGCCAGCAGCTTCGGGACTTCTAGGGGCGAGCAGTACTTC
TRBJ1-4	TRBV12-5	NA	NA	CASGLGRAVRGEKLFF	TGTGCTAGTGGTTTGGGGCGGGCCGTTCGAGGTGAAAAACTGTTTTTT
TRBJ1-4	TRBV7-9	NA	TRBD1	CASSFGQGGEKLFF	TGTGCCAGCAGCTTTGGACAGGGGGGTGAAAAACTGTTTTTT
TRBJ2-1	TRBV10-3	few	NA	CATSDYGPNSEQFF	TGTGCCACCAGCGACTATGGGCCGAATAGTGAGCAGTTCTTC
TRBJ2-5	TRBV6-6	few	NA	CASSLPVEETQYF	TGTGCCAGCAGTCTACCCGTGGAGGAGACCCAGTACTTC
TRBJ2-1	TRBV19	NA	NA	CASRSRRGGRRDNEQFF	TGTGCCAGTAGATCCCGTAGGGGGGGTCGGCGAGACAATGAGCAGTTCTTC
TRBJ2-5	TRBV11-2	NA	NA	CASSPRETQYF	TGTGCCAGCAGTCCTCGAGAGACCCAGTACTTC
TRBJ2-7	TRBV25-1	NA	NA	CASSDTGYEQYF	TGTGCCAGCAGTGACACGGGTTACGAGCAGTACTTC
TRBJ2-2	TRBV5-6	NA	TRBD1	CASNDRVTGELFF	TGTGCCAGCAACGACAGGGTAACCGGGGAGCTGTTTTTT
TRBJ2-3	TRBV5-1	NA	TRBD2	CAGSLAGASTDTQYF	TGCGCCGGCAGCCTAGCGGGGGCCAGCACAGATACGCAGTATTTT
TRBJ2-2	TRBV4-1	NA	NA	CASSPTPLAGELFF	TGCGCCAGCAGCCCTACCCCACTGGCCGGGGAGCTGTTTTTT
TRBJ1-1	TRBV6-5	NA	TRBD1	CASSYRGRGNTEAFF	TGTGCCAGCAGTTACAGGGGGCGCGGGAACACTGAAGCTTTCTTT
TRBJ1-5	TRBV10-1	NA	TRBD1	CASSVGRGHGNQPQHF	TGCGCCAGCAGTGTTGGTAGGGGGCACGGCAATCAGCCCCAGCATTTT
TRBJ1-1	TRBV6-1	NA	NA	CASSVGWGLGGAEAFF	TGTGCCAGCAGTGTGGGGTGGGGGTTGGGGGGGGCGGAAGCTTTCTTT
TRBJ1-1	TRBV14	NA	TRBD1	CASRGTGENTEAFF	TGTGCCAGCAGAGGAACAGGGGAGAACACTGAAGCTTTCTTT
TRBJ2-1	TRBV5-1	NA	TRBD2	CASRARGAGGQKPHNEQFF	TGCGCCAGCAGGGCCAGAGGAGCGGGGGGCCAAAAACCTCACAATGAGCAGTTCTTC
TRBJ1-1	TRBV11-2	few	TRBD1	CASSPPDRGSTEAFF	TGTGCCAGCAGCCCGCCCGACAGGGGAAGCACTGAAGCTTTCTTT
TRBJ1-5	TRBV4-2	NA	NA	CASSQGGYQPQHF	TGTGCCAGCAGCCAAGGGGGCTATCAGCCCCAGCATTTT